A selection of T cell receptor beta chains follows, all from one sample in a study of OX40 agonist ivuxolimab in advanced cancers. Assay used: immunoSEQ multiplex PCR; TCRdb lists only in-frame clones, some missing. Here the sample spans tens of thousands of clones, around 85% being singletons. The starting material was CD4+ or CD8+ T cells sorted from blood, obtained in a trial of the OX40 agonist ivuxolimab. The receptors here all came from an adult with an advanced solid tumor such as melanoma, head and neck, liver or kidney cancer. Both conserved end residues are part of each CDR3. D genes are given only for firm matches. The listing skips clone size in some rows; elsewhere it reads once, few, many or a size class.

d_call j_call v_call clone_size cdr3_length cdr3_nt cdr3_aa
- TRBJ1-1 TRBV20-1 - 11 TGCAGTGCTAGCGTGGGGAATGAAGCTTTCTTT CSASVGNEAFF
- TRBJ1-1 TRBV2 - 12 TGTGCCAGCAGTGAACCGGGGACTGAAGCTTTCTTT CASSEPGTEAFF
- TRBJ2-7 TRBV11-2 - 15 TGTGCCAGCAGCTTATTCGTGCGGGGAGGCTACGAGCAGTACTTC CASSLFVRGGYEQYF
TRBD1 TRBJ1-4 TRBV6-5 - 13 TGTGCCAGCACGTATACAGGGGTTGAAAAACTGTTTTTT CASTYTGVEKLFF
- TRBJ1-4 TRBV27 - 15 TGTGCCAGCAGTCCTACTGGGCAGCCTAATGAAAAACTGTTTTTT CASSPTGQPNEKLFF
- TRBJ1-2 TRBV6-6 - 14 TGTGCCAGCAGCCCTATCCCAGCTAACTATGGCTACACCTTC CASSPIPANYGYTF
- TRBJ2-2 TRBV7-9 - 13 TGTGCCAGCAGCGTCAGTTTGGGCGGGGAGCTGTTTTTT CASSVSLGGELFF
- TRBJ2-1 TRBV18 - 15 TGTGCCAGCTCACGGGAGGCAGGGTCCTACAATGAGCAGTTCTTC CASSREAGSYNEQFF
- TRBJ1-6 TRBV19 few 14 TGTGCCAGTAGTATAGATTTTGGGTATTCACCCCTCCACTTT CASSIDFGYSPLHF
- TRBJ2-7 TRBV5-1 - 9 TGCGCCAGCAGCCCCCAGGAGTACTTC CASSPQEYF
TRBD2 TRBJ2-1 TRBV6-1 - 16 TGTGCCAGCAGTGACGAGCCCAGCGGGGGATACAATGAGCAGTTCTTC CASSDEPSGGYNEQFF
- TRBJ1-5 TRBV19 - 14 TGTGCCAGTAGTATAGATGGCAGTAATCAGCCCCAGCATTTT CASSIDGSNQPQHF
TRBD1 TRBJ2-2 TRBV6-6 - 16 TGTGCCAGCAGTTACTATGGACAGGGGGGTTCCGGGGAGCTGTTTTTT CASSYYGQGGSGELFF
TRBD1 TRBJ2-6 TRBV27 - 16 TGTGCCAGCAGTTTTGAGGGGGCGAGTGGGGCCAACGTCCTGACTTTC CASSFEGASGANVLTF
TRBD2 TRBJ2-7 TRBV7-2 - 17 TGTGCCAGCAGCTTAAGCGGGTCGGGAGGGTTCACCTACGAGCAGTACTTC CASSLSGSGGFTYEQYF
TRBD2 TRBJ2-7 TRBV19 - 14 TGTGCCAGTAGTACCCCTGGGACTAGAAACGAGCAGTACTTC CASSTPGTRNEQYF
TRBD2 TRBJ2-7 TRBV7-7 - 13 TGTGCCAGCAGCCCCCGACTAGCGGGGGAGCAGTACTTC CASSPRLAGEQYF
TRBD1 TRBJ2-5 TRBV5-1 - 14 TGCGCCAGCAGCACGGACAGGCCGAGGGAGACCCAGTACTTC CASSTDRPRETQYF
- TRBJ2-5 TRBV11-3 - 14 TGTGCCAGCAGCTTCTCTAGGGCCGCGGCGACCCAGTACTTC CASSFSRAAATQYF
- TRBJ2-3 TRBV7-9 - 15 TGTGCCAGCAGCTTAGCCCCCGGGAGCACAGATACGCAGTATTTT CASSLAPGSTDTQYF
TRBD1 TRBJ1-6 TRBV4-1 once 15 TGCGCCAGCAGCCCCGGACAGGGTTCTAATTCACCCCTCCACTTT CASSPGQGSNSPLHF
- TRBJ2-3 TRBV11-2 - 14 TGTGCCAGCAGCTTCAGGGCCGCAGCAGATACGCAGTATTTT CASSFRAAADTQYF
- TRBJ1-1 TRBV19 - 12 TGTGCCAGTAGTATCGTCGGTTGGACGGCTTTCTTT CASSIVGWTAFF
- TRBJ1-1 TRBV7-3 - 14 TGTGCCAGCAGCTCGAATGGCGGAGGCACTGAAGCTTTCTTT CASSSNGGGTEAFF
- TRBJ1-6 TRBV6-5 - 14 TGTGCCAGCAGCGCCGATCCTGATAATTCACCCCTCCACTTT CASSADPDNSPLHF
- TRBJ2-7 TRBV5-1 - 13 TGCGCCAGCAGCTTGAGGGCAGGGGTCGAGCAGTACTTC CASSLRAGVEQYF
TRBD1 TRBJ2-5 TRBV18 - 15 TGTGCCAGCTCACCAGGGACAGGCGTTCAAGAGACCCAGTACTTC CASSPGTGVQETQYF
TRBD1 TRBJ2-7 TRBV6-5 - 13 TGTGCCAGCCGATCCAGGGGGCAAGTCGAGCAGTACTTC CASRSRGQVEQYF
- TRBJ2-2 TRBV18 - 15 TGTGCCAGCTCACCCCCGGGACGCGACACCGGGGAGCTGTTTTTT CASSPPGRDTGELFF
- TRBJ1-1 TRBV13 - 15 TGTGCCAGCAGCTTAGGTGTGGGTCCGAACACTGAAGCTTTCTTT CASSLGVGPNTEAFF
- TRBJ2-7 TRBV18 - 16 TGTGCCAGCTCACCGGTGAGGGGGAGGGACTTTGTCGAGCAGTACTTC CASSPVRGRDFVEQYF
- TRBJ1-3 TRBV5-1 - 15 TGCGCCAGCAGCCCCGGGGCCTCCTCTGGAAACACCATATATTTT CASSPGASSGNTIYF
- TRBJ2-2 TRBV7-2 - 13 TGTGCCAGCAGCACCGTTCACACCGGGGAGCTGTTTTTT CASSTVHTGELFF
TRBD2 TRBJ2-2 TRBV7-9 - 18 TGTGCCAGCAGCTTGCCTCTAGGGACTAGCGGGAACACCGGGGAGCTGTTTTTT CASSLPLGTSGNTGELFF
TRBD2 TRBJ2-3 TRBV7-9 - 14 TGTGCCAGCCGTGAGCGGGGGGGCCAAGATACGCAGTATTTT CASRERGGQDTQYF
- TRBJ1-2 TRBV11-1 once 11 TGTGCCAGCAGCCCAGGCTATGGCTACACCTTC CASSPGYGYTF
TRBD1 TRBJ1-2 TRBV7-9 once 15 TGTGCCAGCAGCAACCGGGACAGGGCCCTCTTCGGCTACACCTTC CASSNRDRALFGYTF
- TRBJ2-1 TRBV28 once 15 TGTGCCAGCGGGCCCGGTGGGGCGGACTACAATGAGCAGTTCTTC CASGPGGADYNEQFF
TRBD1 TRBJ2-7 TRBV2 once 16 TGTGCCAGCAGGCAAGGTACGACAGGGGGCGCCTACGAGCAGTACTTC CASRQGTTGGAYEQYF
- TRBJ2-3 TRBV2 few 12 TGTGCCAGCAGTGAATCGAGGGATACGCAGTATTTT CASSESRDTQYF
- TRBJ1-1 TRBV7-3 - 13 TGTGCCAGCAGCTCTTCCCAGAACACTGAAGCTTTCTTT CASSSSQNTEAFF
- TRBJ1-5 TRBV6-5 few 15 TGTGCCAGCAGTTACTCGAGCGCGGAGAATCAGCCCCAGCATTTT CASSYSSAENQPQHF
TRBD1 TRBJ2-5 TRBV6-5 - 16 TGTGCCAGCAGTTGGGGCGGACAGGCGCCTCAGGTGACCCAGTACTTC CASSWGGQAPQVTQYF
TRBD2 TRBJ2-1 TRBV11-2 - 14 TGTGCCAGCAGGTCTCGGGGGGGCTACAATGAGCAGTTCTTC CASRSRGGYNEQFF
- TRBJ1-5 TRBV4-1 - 16 TGCGCCAGCAGCCAAGTAGTAGCACAAAATAATCAGCCCCAGCATTTT CASSQVVAQNNQPQHF
TRBD1 TRBJ1-4 TRBV7-9 - 16 TGTGCCAGCAGCCTTCCCAAAGGGGGCCTTAATGAAAAACTGTTTTTT CASSLPKGGLNEKLFF
- TRBJ2-7 TRBV18 - 15 TGTGCCAGCTCGACTATTTCCGGGACCCAGATCGAGCAGTACTTC CASSTISGTQIEQYF
TRBD1 TRBJ1-1 TRBV19 - 15 TGTGCCAGTACCAAACCAGGGGGCCAGAACACTGAAGCTTTCTTT CASTKPGGQNTEAFF
- TRBJ2-3 TRBV5-4 - 15 TGTGCCAGCAGCCTGGGGGCGGGGGCCGGAGATACGCAGTATTTT CASSLGAGAGDTQYF
- TRBJ1-5 TRBV4-1 - 15 TGCGCCAGCAGCCAAGAGTGGGGGGGGCATCAGCCCCAGCATTTT CASSQEWGGHQPQHF
- TRBJ2-6 TRBV5-6 - 15 TGTGCCAGCAGCTTGGAAGGGACTGGGGCCAACGTCCTGACTTTC CASSLEGTGANVLTF
- TRBJ2-1 TRBV19 few 17 TGTGCCAGTAGTCCAAAGCCGCCCGGGAGCTCCTACAATGAGCAGTTCTTC CASSPKPPGSSYNEQFF
- TRBJ1-1 TRBV25-1 few 14 TGTGCCAGCAGTGCGCCACTGGGGGGCACTGAAGCTTTCTTT CASSAPLGGTEAFF
- TRBJ1-5 TRBV7-9 - 16 TGTGCCAGCAGCTTAGCCCTCGGACAGCTCAATCAGCCCCAGCATTTT CASSLALGQLNQPQHF
TRBD1 TRBJ2-5 TRBV18 few 13 TGTGCCAGCTCACCGGGACAGCAAGAGACCCAGTACTTC CASSPGQQETQYF
TRBD1 TRBJ1-3 TRBV19 - 15 TGTGCCAGTAGCCTAACAGGGGATGCTGGAAACACCATATATTTT CASSLTGDAGNTIYF
TRBD2 TRBJ2-1 TRBV7-3 - 15 TGTGCCAGCAGCCAGTCTAGCGGAGGATACAATGAGCAGTTCTTC CASSQSSGGYNEQFF